The rows below give T cell receptor beta chains drawn from one sample of a study of T cell responses to AZD1222 COVID-19 vaccine. Measured with immunoSEQ multiplex PCR; TCRdb has only the in-frame clones, and not every one. This sample has about 120,000 clones; approximately 92% occur once, and the top ten carry around 4.4%. The sample consisted of peripheral blood, taken 28 days after the second dose of the MenACWY control vaccine. The receptors were gathered from an adult who received the MenACWY meningococcal vaccine as a control. Each CDR3 is given with its conserved first and last residue. D genes are given only for firm matches. The size entry is marked missing in some rows and otherwise reads once, few, many or a size class.

NA,TRBD1,TRBV19,TRBJ1-1,TGTGCCAGTAGTATCGGGACAGGTCTGAACACTGAAGCTTTCTTT,CASSIGTGLNTEAFF
NA,NA,TRBV20-1,TRBJ1-1,TGCAGTAGACACCACACTGAAGCTTTCTTT,CSRHHTEAFF
NA,TRBD1,TRBV29-1,TRBJ1-6,TGCAGCGTTGGGACAGGGAATAATTCACCCCTCCACTTT,CSVGTGNNSPLHF
medium-sized,NA,TRBV5-1,TRBJ1-5,TGCGCCAGCAGCCTAGGGACCTATAGCAATCAGCCCCAGCATTTT,CASSLGTYSNQPQHF
NA,NA,TRBV28,TRBJ2-2,TGTGCCAGCACCGAAAGAGGGTCGGGGACCGGGGAGCTGTTTTTT,CASTERGSGTGELFF
many,NA,TRBV7-9,TRBJ2-6,TGTGCCAGCAGCTTCAGGGGTACTGGGGCCAACGTCCTGACTTTC,CASSFRGTGANVLTF
NA,NA,TRBV5-4,TRBJ1-1,TGTGCCAGCAGCAATTTGGACGGAAACACTGAAGCTTTCTTT,CASSNLDGNTEAFF
NA,NA,TRBV18,TRBJ1-3,TGTGCCAGCTCACCGACAGCCGTCTCTGGAAACACCATATATTTT,CASSPTAVSGNTIYF
NA,NA,TRBV23-1,TRBJ2-4,TGCGCCAGCAGTCTCCCGGCCGTCTTCGAAACCAAAAACATTCAGTACTTC,CASSLPAVFETKNIQYF
NA,NA,TRBV16,TRBJ2-7,TGTGCCAGCAGCCAGGCCGGGCCATGGGGACGCGAGCAGTACTTC,CASSQAGPWGREQYF
NA,NA,TRBV5-6,TRBJ2-5,TGTGCCAGCAGCTTGTTTGCCACAGAGCACCAAGAGACCCAGTACTTC,CASSLFATEHQETQYF
NA,NA,TRBV24-1,TRBJ2-3,TGTGCCACCCGACCCGACAGAGGCCCCCACGGCACAGATACGCAGTATTTT,CATRPDRGPHGTDTQYF
NA,NA,TRBV30,TRBJ1-2,TGTGCCTGGAGTGCGGGAGTGGTGTATGGCTACACCTTC,CAWSAGVVYGYTF
NA,NA,TRBV5-1,TRBJ2-7,TGCGCCAGCAGCTTGGTGGGGGGGCCGGGAAGGTCCTACGAGCAGTACTTC,CASSLVGGPGRSYEQYF
NA,NA,TRBV19,TRBJ2-2,TGTGCCAGCCACCTAGGGGACTTATTGGAGGGGGAGCTGTTTTTT,CASHLGDLLEGELFF
NA,NA,TRBV12-3/TRBV12-4,TRBJ1-1,TGTGCCAGCAGTATGGACCGGGTGCAAGCTTTCTTT,CASSMDRVQAFF
NA,NA,TRBV28,TRBJ2-3,TGTGCCAGCAGTTCGGGGACTTTTACAGATACGCAGTATTTT,CASSSGTFTDTQYF
NA,NA,TRBV3-1/TRBV3-2,TRBJ1-6,TGTGCCAGCAGCCAAGATGTTGCAGGGTCCGGGTCACCCCTCCACTTT,CASSQDVAGSGSPLHF
NA,NA,TRBV9,TRBJ2-1,TGTGCCAGCAGCGGAGACTACAATGAGCAGTTCTTC,CASSGDYNEQFF
NA,NA,TRBV27,TRBJ1-5,TGTGCCAGCAGTTTACTCGGTTCTAGCAATCAGCCCCAGCATTTT,CASSLLGSSNQPQHF
NA,TRBD1,TRBV7-3,TRBJ2-5,TGTGCCAGCAGCTTATCGGGGACAGTACAAGAGACCCAGTACTTC,CASSLSGTVQETQYF
NA,NA,TRBV4-1,TRBJ1-3,TGCGCCAGCAGCCAACTAGACCTGGGACTCTCTGGAAACACCATATATTTT,CASSQLDLGLSGNTIYF
few,NA,TRBV7-8,TRBJ1-5,TGTGCCAGCAGCTTAGCGGGGGGGACGGATTTCTTAAAGCCCCAGCATTTT,CASSLAGGTDFLKPQHF
NA,NA,TRBV21-1,TRBJ2-7,TGTGCCAGCAGAAAAAACGCCCCGGGCAGGGGCCCCACCTACGAGCAGTACTTC,CASRKNAPGRGPTYEQYF
NA,TRBD2,TRBV11-3,TRBJ2-3,TGTGCCAGCAGCGCCCGACTAGCGGGAGTATCAGATACGCAGTATTTT,CASSARLAGVSDTQYF
NA,NA,TRBV18,TRBJ2-1,TGTGCCAGCTCACTTCTTAGCGTGGGCAATGAGCAGTTCTTC,CASSLLSVGNEQFF
NA,TRBD1,TRBV7-9,TRBJ1-4,TGTGCCAGCAGCATATTAACAGGGGGTGCTAATGAAAAACTGTTTTTT,CASSILTGGANEKLFF
NA,NA,TRBV7-3,TRBJ2-1,TGTGCCAGCAGCCCAAGTCGGGAGTCATCCTACAATGAGCAGTTCTTC,CASSPSRESSYNEQFF
NA,NA,TRBV2,TRBJ2-7,TGTGCCAGCAGTGGCCGGGGCAGGGTATCACCCGAGCAGTACTTC,CASSGRGRVSPEQYF
NA,NA,TRBV4-1,TRBJ2-5,TGCGCCAGCAGCCAAGTTGGTAGAGAGACCCAGTACTTC,CASSQVGRETQYF
NA,NA,TRBV19,TRBJ1-1,TGTGCCAGTAGTTGGGGGGGCATGAACACTGAAGCTTTCTTT,CASSWGGMNTEAFF
NA,NA,TRBV6-2/TRBV6-3,TRBJ1-1,TGTGCCAGCAGTTACTCACAGGAGGGGTACTGGGCCGCGATGAACACTGAAGCTTTCTTT,CASSYSQEGYWAAMNTEAFF